Given below is one T cell receptor (beta chain) in context. Its specific antigen is unknown. No quality values exist for individual bases; no much larger clone is one base distant. The germline ends are 11 bases apart after V is trimmed by 0 bases and J by 3 bases. The CDR3 contains 15 residues, cysteine and phenylalanine counted. Only CDR3 DNA remains: 45 bases, in frame from the first base. According to the germline V gene (reference sequence), CDR1 reads LGHDT and CDR2 reads YNNKEL. This record belongs to a study of patients and donors after allogeneic stem cell transplantation (dated by TCRdb to 2018 to 2020). The library came from RT-PCR. The sequencer listed for this sample is NextSeq 550. The public reads were quality trimmed at Q25 with fastp and then assembled into clones with MiXCR by TCRdb, keeping productive beta chains. Duplicate CDR3 protein sequences are folded into a single record with the most common DNA and genes. The sample records about a million distinct CDR3 sequences, more than 15% of which are singletons. Of the sample, 6% falls within the top ten clones.

Rearrangement joined TRBV3-1 to TRBJ1-2, with the D gene uncertain. The sequence was collected from a human donor who was either an allogeneic HSCT recipient or a stem cell or donor lymphocyte infusion donor (not recorded which). It is not recorded whose cells these are; they may come from a transplant donor. Sequenced input: blood, either unsorted or a sorted T cell fraction (not recorded which). The CDR3 protein is CASSQDHRRYYGYTF. The nucleotide sequence reads TGTGCCAGCAGCCAAGACCACAGAAGATACTATGGCTACACCTTC.